This T cell receptor beta chain was sequenced in a study of CD8 T cells in ankylosing spondylitis. Whole-study findings and limits: Made up of roughly 8 highly homologous variants, a TCR beta motif appeared characteristic of ankylosing spondylitis blood. Significantly higher representation of disease-linked clones was reported for matched ankylosing spondylitis synovial fluid.

Quantitative 5'-RACE with molecular barcodes generated TCR beta libraries. Each CDR3 protein is one row after TCRdb ran MiXCR on the 5' RACE reads. The sample carries about 450,000 distinct CDR3 sequences, roughly 26% recorded once. Germline-derived CDR1 and CDR2 are LGHDT and YNNKEL (reference sequence). Trimming at V came to 4 bases and at J to 5 bases, leaving 8 bases not matched to a gene. The CDR3 has 15 residues. This clonotype has only a few counts. The antigen is unknown. This clonotype was sampled from a male donor with ankylosing spondylitis. The chain carries TRBV3-1 and TRBJ1-1; TRBD1 matches at 9 bases. The sequencing sample was made of blood, either unsorted or a sorted T cell fraction (not recorded which). This CDR3 reads CASSLGGQGETEAFF. As DNA, the CDR3 is TGTGCCAGCAGCCTGGGGGGACAGGGAGAAACTGAAGCTTTCTTT.